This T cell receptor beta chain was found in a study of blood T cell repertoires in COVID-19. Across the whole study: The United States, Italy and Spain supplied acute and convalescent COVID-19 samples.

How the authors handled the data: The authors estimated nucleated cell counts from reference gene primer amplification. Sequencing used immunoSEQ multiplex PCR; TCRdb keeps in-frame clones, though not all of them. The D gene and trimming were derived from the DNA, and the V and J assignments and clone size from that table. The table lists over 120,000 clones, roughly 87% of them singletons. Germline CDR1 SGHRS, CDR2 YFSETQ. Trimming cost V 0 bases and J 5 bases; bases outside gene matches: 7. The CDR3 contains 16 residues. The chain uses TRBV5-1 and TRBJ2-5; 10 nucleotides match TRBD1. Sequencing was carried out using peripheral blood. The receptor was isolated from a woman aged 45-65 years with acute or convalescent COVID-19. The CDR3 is CASSLEGTGVYETQYF. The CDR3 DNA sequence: TGCGCCAGCAGCTTGGAAGGGACAGGGGTCTATGAGACCCAGTACTTC.